Listed below are T cell receptor beta chains from one sample, sequenced in a study of cytomegalovirus exposure and HLA in healthy donors. Assay used: immunoSEQ multiplex PCR; TCRdb lists only in-frame clones, some missing. The table has tens of thousands of clones, under 80% seen once. The sequenced material came from PBMCs. The receptors stem from a middle-aged man in good health and CMV-seronegative. Both conserved end residues are trimmed from each CDR3. Each record gives: D gene, V gene, clone size, CDR3 protein. A D gene is named only where the DNA matches it firmly. Some rows have no size entry. The others give once, few or many, or a class for an expanded clone.

>-|TRBV9|-
ASSVNTEAEQF
>TRBD1|TRBV6-1|-
ASTTGNTDTQY
>TRBD2|TRBV7-9|-
SSSLGAGLAYNEQF
>-|TRBV5-1|-
ASSGAGINEQF
>TRBD1|TRBV5-8|-
ASKDRGSNQPQH
>TRBD1|TRBV6-5|few
ASTDGTGVGQPQH
>-|TRBV7-9|few
ASSLAVSGANVLT
>-|TRBV5-1|few
ASSLDRWNTEAF
>TRBD1|TRBV12-5|-
ASGPRTGAKQF
>-|TRBV6-5|once
ASRSGQTGNTIY
>TRBD2|TRBV25-1|-
ASSERRLAGGDTQY
>TRBD1|TRBV28|-
ASRPPGQGGSGYT
>-|TRBV5-6|-
ASSRDFFYEQY
>TRBD1|TRBV9|-
ASSSGTGYQPQH
>-|TRBV29-1|-
SVAGLDSSYEQY
>TRBD1|TRBV9|-
ASSAGQGADIQY
>TRBD1|TRBV7-9|-
SSSALIFQGQGAVNIQY
>TRBD2|TRBV11-1|few
ASRNSGRSQETQY
>-|TRBV19|few
ASMGPGYYEQY
>-|TRBV30|once
ALYRVSGANVLT
>TRBD1|TRBV28|-
ASRRQGDSYEQY
>-|TRBV6-1|-
ASRGDSQRLTGELF
>TRBD1|TRBV5-1|-
ASSLGTGSGNQPQH
>-|TRBV19|-
ASSITGQMNTEAF
>TRBD2|TRBV5-1|-
ASDIQAGRVDTQY
>-|TRBV29-1|-
SVDSSTDTQY
>TRBD2|TRBV28|few
ASSFLAGARGEQF
>TRBD1|TRBV2|-
ASREGQGASLEQY
>-|TRBV10-3|-
AITPDQSANYGYT
>TRBD1|TRBV7-3|-
ASSRGGSDTEAF
>-|TRBV2|-
ASRTDRTSSYEQY
>TRBD2|TRBV9|-
ASSAPGLAINEQF
>-|TRBV4-1|-
ASSQESLALYNEQF
>-|TRBV2|-
ASSSGLSTDTQY
>TRBD2|TRBV28|-
ASKGRLAGPGSTDTQY
>TRBD1|TRBV7-7|-
ASSTGQARETQY
>-|TRBV6-6|-
ASSKGVAEAF
>TRBD2|TRBV4-2|few
ASSLSERERGETQY
>-|TRBV29-1|-
SVDTGSNEKLF